One sample yielded the 5 T cell receptor beta chains listed below, sequenced in a study of blood T cell repertoires in COVID-19. Measured with immunoSEQ multiplex PCR; TCRdb has only the in-frame clones, and not every one. The sample lists hundreds of thousands of clones; about 87% were seen once. The source material was peripheral blood. The source of these receptors is a man between 65 and 85 years old with acute or convalescent COVID-19.

The chain uses TRBV21-1 and TRBJ1-6; TRBD1 is the table's D call and was not checked against the DNA. TRBV21-1 is a pseudogene. This CDR3 comprises 18 residues. This CDR3 reads CASSRARRGPSYNSPLHF. The CDR3 DNA sequence: TGTGCCAGCAGCAGAGCGCGCAGGGGTCCCTCATATAATTCACCCCTCCACTTT.

The chain has TRBV27 and TRBJ1-6, with 8 bases fitting TRBD1. The length of the CDR3 is 12 residues. V lost 6 bases to trimming and J lost 12 bases; unmatched junction nucleotides: 4. Germline CDR1 is MNHEY and CDR2 is SMNVEV (reference sequence). This chain's CDR3 is CASSPQGGPLHF. The CDR3, as DNA: TGTGCCAGCAGCCCACAGGGGGGACCCCTCCACTTT.

A note on this clone: Compared with germline, one end of the junction differs, possibly owing to a read error. The chain recombines TRBV6-6 with TRBJ1-5; D not certain. CDR1 is MNHNY and CDR2 is SVGAGI in the germline V gene (reference sequence). CDR3 length equals 14 residues. CDR3 sequence: CASSYSPRGASRNF. The CDR3 region has the DNA TGTGCCAGCAGTTACTCTCCCCGAGGAGCCAGTCGGAATTTT.

This chain joins TRBV4-3 and TRBJ2-3; 9 bases line up with TRBD2. The CDR3 has 16 amino acids. Looked up from germline, CDR1 is LGHNA and CDR2 is YSLEER. V trimming: 4 bases; J trimming: 2 bases; junction bases outside the gene matches: 7. CDR3 amino acids: CASSPHSGRSTDTQYF. CDR3 bases: TGCGCCAGCAGCCCCCATAGCGGGAGATCCACAGATACGCAGTATTTT.

The chain recombines TRBV3-1 (or the pseudogene TRBV3-2) with TRBJ1-3; tentatively, D is TRBD1 (5 bases). The germline gives CDR1 LGHDT, CDR2 YNNKEL (reference sequence). The CDR3 runs to 16 residues. The V and J ends lost 1 base and 4 bases respectively, with 14 bases between them. The CDR3 spells CASSQVRIDRGNTIYF. Written as DNA, the CDR3 is TGTGCCAGCAGCCAAGTTCGAATCGACAGAGGAAACACCATATATTTT.